Shown below are 20 T cell receptor beta chains from a single sample sequenced in a study of blood T cell repertoires in COVID-19. Some clones are missing from TCRdb's copy, which holds only in-frame ones; the method was immunoSEQ multiplex PCR. In the table there are 150,000 to 200,000 clones, around 85% of which are singletons. The specimen was peripheral blood. The receptors come from a man aged 60 to 69 with active or convalescent COVID-19.

The rearrangement uses TRBV25-1 and TRBJ2-1; D ambiguous. The CDR3 runs 15 residues. Germline lookup yields CDR1 MGHDK and CDR2 SYGVNS. V gave up 2 bases and J gave up 4 bases, with 12 bases separating them. This CDR3 reads CASSESPGAYNEQFF. DNA for the CDR3: TGTGCCAGCAGTGAAAGCCCCGGAGCTTACAATGAGCAGTTCTTC.

The rearrangement uses TRBV7-2 and TRBJ1-1, with 8 bases matching TRBD1. The CDR3 sequence is 15 residues long. J lost 3 bases, V lost 1 base, and 4 bases had no gene match. From germline, CDR1 is SGHTA and CDR2 FQGNSA. The CDR3 DNA reads as TGTGCCAGCAGCTTAGAAACAGGGGGGGACACTGAAGCTTTCTTT. Amino acid sequence: CASSLETGGDTEAFF.

The rearrangement links TRBV5-7 to TRBJ2-7; 10 bases map to TRBD1. TRBV5-7 belongs to the ORF category, with a function that is uncertain. CDR3 size: 17 residues. V lost 2 bases and J lost 1; bases outside the gene matches: 9. The CDR3 region is CASSFMERTGGSYEQYF. The CDR3, as DNA: TGTGCCAGCAGCTTCATGGAACGGACAGGGGGTTCCTACGAGCAGTACTTC.

This clone turned up a few times. J is TRBJ2-7 and V is TRBV4-1; 7 bases map to TRBD2. Germline CDR1 and CDR2: MGHRA and YSYEKL. V shed 0 bases, J shed 3 bases, and the junction held 17 bases outside the gene matches. This CDR3 is built from 19 residues. Here the CDR3 reads CASSQDQLRGVRLGYEQYF. Written as DNA, the CDR3 is TGCGCCAGCAGCCAAGATCAACTCCGGGGGGTCCGCCTCGGCTACGAGCAGTACTTC.

The chain is built from TRBV27 and TRBJ1-1, with 8 nucleotides matching TRBD1. V was pared by 6 bases and J by 6 bases, with 6 bases of the junction left unmatched. Germline loops: CDR1 MNHEY, CDR2 SMNVEV (reference sequence). CDR3 length: 13 residues. The CDR3 region has the DNA TGTGCCAGCAGGTTGACAGGGGTGGCTGAAGCTTTCTTT. It is translated as CASRLTGVAEAFF.

This clone appeared once. This rearrangement joins TRBV11-2 to TRBJ1-4; TRBD1 agrees at 8 bases. V shed 0 bases, J shed 16 bases, and the junction held 7 bases outside the gene matches. The germline V gene encodes CDR1 SGHAT and CDR2 FQNNGV. CDR3 length: 13 residues. The CDR3: CASSLERTGKQFF. As DNA, the CDR3 is TGTGCCAGCAGCTTAGAGAGGACAGGGAAGCAGTTTTTT.

J is TRBJ2-2 and V is TRBV2, with 7 bases identical to TRBD1. CDR1 and CDR2 (germline): SNHLY, FYNNEI. The CDR3 has 14 amino acids. Germline trimming cut 8 bases from V and 7 bases from J; bases unmatched to any gene: 10. CDR3 bases: TGTGCCAGCGCACCAGGGGGAAGTGTCGGGGAGCTGTTTTTT. Encoded protein: CASAPGGSVGELFF.

The chain is built from TRBV11-2 and TRBJ1-6; D gene ambiguous. Germline lookup yields CDR1 SGHAT and CDR2 FQNNGV. The V gene lost 1 base and the J gene lost 6 bases, with 10 bases spanning the gap. The CDR3 is 15 amino acids. The CDR3 DNA sequence: TGTGCCAGCAGCTTAGTAGTGTTTTCTAATTCACCCCTCCACTTT. The encoded protein is CASSLVVFSNSPLHF. The whole variable domain, filled in from reference TRBV11-2 and TRBJ1-6, reads EAGVAQSPRYKIIEKRQSVAFWCNPISGHATLYWYQQILGQGPKLLIQFQNNGVVDDSQLPKDRFSAERLKGVDSTLKIQPAKLEDSAVYLCASSLVVFSNSPLHFGNGTRLTVT.

The count of this clone is one. V usage is TRBV5-6 and J usage is TRBJ1-2; possibly TRBD1 for D (5 bases). The ends were cut back, 0 bases at V and 0 bases at J, with 6 bases in the middle. From germline, CDR1 is SGHDT and CDR2 YYEEEE. The CDR3 sequence is 14 residues long. The CDR3 here is CASSLDRPNYGYTF. In nucleotides, the CDR3 is TGTGCCAGCAGCTTGGACAGGCCTAACTATGGCTACACCTTC. The complete variable domain, with remaining parts taken from reference TRBV5-6 and TRBJ1-2, reads DAGVTQSPTHLIKTRGQQVTLRCSPKSGHDTVSWYQQALGQGPQFIFQYYEEEERQRGNFPDRFSGHQFPNYSSELNVNALLLGDSALYLCASSLDRPNYGYTFGSGTRLTVV.

The chain joins TRBV6-5 to TRBJ2-5, with TRBD2 identical over 8 bases. CDR1 is MNHEY and CDR2 is SVGAGI in the germline V gene. This CDR3 is built from 16 residues. J lost 7 bases, V lost 0 bases, and 10 bases had no gene match. DNA for the CDR3: TGTGCCAGCAGTTACTCTCCGCTAGCGGGCGCGGGGACCCAGTACTTC. It encodes CASSYSPLAGAGTQYF.

The V and J genes are TRBV5-1 and TRBJ1-1; maybe TRBD1 (6 bases). Trimming stripped 3 bases from V and 4 bases from J, with 10 bases between. CDR1 is SGHRS and CDR2 is YFSETQ in the germline V gene. This CDR3 contains 13 residues. CDR3 region: CASSYTGSTEAFF. In DNA, the CDR3 is TGCGCCAGCAGCTATACAGGGAGCACTGAAGCTTTCTTT.

This rearrangement joins TRBV27 to TRBJ2-4; D remains ambiguous. The CDR3 has 10 residues. CDR1 is MNHEY, CDR2 SMNVEV, per germline (reference sequence). Written as DNA, the CDR3 is TGTGACCCAGGCAAAAACATTCAGTACTTC. Its translation is CDPGKNIQYF.

The rearrangement links TRBV4-2 to TRBJ1-2, with 8 positions matching TRBD1. Trimming took 2 bases from V and 5 from J; bases not matched to a gene: 7. This CDR3 is built from 15 residues. In germline, CDR1 is LGHNA, CDR2 YNFKEQ. The CDR3 sequence is CASSQPGQGFYGYTF. The DNA of the CDR3 is TGTGCCAGCAGCCAACCCGGACAGGGCTTTTATGGCTACACCTTC.

This clone was seen just once. The rearrangement uses TRBV7-2 and TRBJ2-3; tentatively, D is TRBD2 (7 bases). CDR1 is SGHTA, CDR2 FQGNSA, per germline. The CDR3 length is 15 residues. V lost 7 bases to trimming and J lost 6 bases, with 20 bases between them. CDR3 loop: CASTGGNRVSDTQYF. The CDR3 coding sequence is TGTGCCAGCACCGGGGGGAACAGGGTGTCTGATACGCAGTATTTT.

The rearrangement uses TRBV19 and TRBJ2-2, with 15 bases fitting TRBD2. Germline values: CDR1 LNHDA, CDR2 SQIVND (reference sequence). Losses at the gene ends were 8 bases for V and 8 bases for J; bases not matched to a gene: 3. This CDR3 region has 14 residues. The CDR3 DNA reads TGTGCCAGTGGACTAGCGGGAGGGATGGGGGAGCTGTTTTTT. It specifies CASGLAGGMGELFF.

This chain joins TRBV18 and TRBJ1-6; the D is unclear. From germline, CDR1 is KGHSH and CDR2 LQKENI. The CDR3 has 16 residues. V lost 2 bases, J lost 12 bases, and 20 bases lay in between. The CDR3 DNA reads TGTGCCAGCTCACCATCGGGGTCTAACGGCTGGGGACCCCTCCACTTT. Translating gives CASSPSGSNGWGPLHF.

This chain uses TRBV11-1 with TRBJ1-6; 9 bases match TRBD1. This CDR3 region has 16 residues. CDR1 is SGHAT, CDR2 FQDESV, per germline (reference sequence). The V gene end was trimmed by 1 base and the J gene end by 10 bases; junction bases not matched to a gene: 8. The CDR3 sequence is CASSLGPRTGVSPLHF. The CDR3, as DNA: TGTGCCAGCAGCTTAGGGCCCCGGACAGGGGTGTCACCCCTCCACTTT.

The chain carries TRBV6-4 and TRBJ2-1; 8 bases fit TRBD2. With V trimmed by 4 bases and J by 4 bases, 6 bases remained unmatched. This CDR3 comprises 15 residues. CDR1 is MRHNA, CDR2 SNTAGT, per germline. The CDR3 nucleotides are TGTGCCAGCAGTGTTACTAGCGGAGGATACAATGAGCAGTTCTTC. Residues: CASSVTSGGYNEQFF.

The chain employs TRBV10-3 and TRBJ1-2; possible D gene TRBD1, 6 bases. Trimming shortened V by 5 bases and J by 7 bases, and 23 bases separated the two germline ends. The CDR3 contains 16 residues. Germline CDR1 and CDR2: ENHRY and SYGVKD. The CDR3 DNA is TGTGCCATCAGTTCCACCGGGGTGCGGGGGCGCGGTGGCTACACCTTC. It encodes CAISSTGVRGRGGYTF.

The chain combines TRBV2 with TRBJ1-5, with TRBD1 as a possible D gene (6 bases). This CDR3 region has 13 residues. The V and J ends lost 5 bases and 7 bases respectively, with 12 bases between them. Germline CDR1 reads SNHLY; CDR2 reads FYNNEI. CDR3 sequence reads: CASSTEGGQPQHF. The CDR3 DNA reads TGTGCCAGCAGTACAGAGGGGGGGCAGCCCCAGCATTTT.